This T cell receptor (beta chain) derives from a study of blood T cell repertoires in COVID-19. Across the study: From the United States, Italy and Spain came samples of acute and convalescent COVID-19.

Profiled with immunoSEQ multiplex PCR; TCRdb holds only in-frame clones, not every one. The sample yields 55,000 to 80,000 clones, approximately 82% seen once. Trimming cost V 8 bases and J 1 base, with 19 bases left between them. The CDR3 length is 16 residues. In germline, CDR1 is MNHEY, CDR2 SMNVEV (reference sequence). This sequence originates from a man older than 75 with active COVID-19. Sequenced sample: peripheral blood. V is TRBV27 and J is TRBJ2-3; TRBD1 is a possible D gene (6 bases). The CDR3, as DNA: TGTGCCAGCCAGAAGGACGTGGGGGCTCGCACAGATACGCAGTATTTT. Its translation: CASQKDVGARTDTQYF.